A selection of T cell receptor beta chains follows, all from one sample in a study of blood T cells in healthy people across ages. One entry per CDR3 protein results from TCRdb running MiXCR on the 5' RACE reads. The table shows roughly 900,000 distinct CDR3 sequences, with 29% occurring only once. The sequenced material came from blood. These receptors were obtained from an elderly woman in good health. CDR3s include the opening cysteine and the closing phenylalanine or tryptophan. A D gene is named only where the DNA matches it firmly. Not all rows give a size; the values are once, few, many and, for expanded clones, a class.

v_call clone_size d_call cdr3_aa
TRBV7-2 . . CASSPLGINYGYTF
TRBV6-6 . . CASSYSFSRDGNEQFF
TRBV7-2 many . CASSFTGYQETQYF
TRBV6-2/TRBV6-3 . . CASSYPTTQYF
TRBV5-6 many . CASSLVARPDTQYF
TRBV6-5 many . CASSTRGNSYNEQFF
TRBV3-1 few TRBD2 CASSDPGLANNEQFF
TRBV5-5 . . CASSWALDQPQHF
TRBV29-1 many TRBD1 CSVSQGARADTQYF
TRBV7-2 . . CASSREQGTSETQYF
TRBV5-1 . . CASSSLLSGYTEAFF
TRBV5-1 . TRBD2 CASRAGGGRETQYF
TRBV20-1 . TRBD2 CSAASGGSLTDTQYF
TRBV20-1 many TRBD2 CSARDGLARSSYNEQFF
TRBV5-1 once TRBD1 CASRSSPGQGKYGYTF
TRBV7-9 many . CASSLRQEKLFF
TRBV20-1 many TRBD2 CSDYGTSGTDTQYF
TRBV24-1 . . CATSDPGPGGYTF
TRBV30 . TRBD2 CAWRALGLAARETQYF
TRBV20-1 few . CSARERKNLMNTEAFF
TRBV6-5 . TRBD2 CASSYERGITDTQYF
TRBV29-1 many TRBD1 CSVEDLAGQGVGYTF
TRBV18 . . CASSPPQEGYGTQYF